The clone carrying this TCR beta chain was counted only a few times. Its matching antigen is unknown. This sample was included in a study of T-cell reconstitution after alpha-beta-depleted transplantation in children. The library targeted TCRbeta and was prepared with unique molecular identifiers. TCRdb independently ran MiXCR on the PCR reads; one entry per CDR3 protein. The table has approximately 150,000 distinct CDR3 sequences, more than 8% seen once. General observations from the study: By about two months after transplant, alpha-beta T cells reportedly arose from several hundred graft clones that had expanded. T-cell counts and diversity were attributed mostly to newly produced T cells one year after transplant. Surviving recipient T cells and thymic progenitors accounted for the high day-60 TCRbeta diversity observed in some patients.

After removal of 5 bases from V and 5 bases from J, the junction contained 7 bases not matched to a gene. Germline V gene data show CDR1 as SGHDN and CDR2 as FVKESK. This CDR3 spans 14 amino acids. The rearrangement links TRBV14 to TRBJ2-5; 8 bases align to TRBD1. The sample here was PBMCs, mostly from graft donor cells, taken 180 days after TCRalphabeta/CD19-depleted stem cell transplant. The TCR originated in a female patient aged 2-9 years who had a stem cell transplant for congenital amegakaryocytic thrombocytopenia, so the T cells may come from the graft donor. This CDR3 is CASSRQGLRETQYF. CDR3 nucleotide sequence: TGTGCCAGCAGCAGACAGGGGCTGAGGGAGACCCAGTACTTC. Filled out from reference TRBV14 and TRBJ2-5, the complete variable domain reads EAGVTQFPSHSVIEKGQTVTLRCDPISGHDNLYWYRRVMGKEIKFLLHFVKESKQDESGMPNNRFLAERTGGTYSTLKVQPAELEDSGVYFCASSRQGLRETQYFGPGTRLLVL.